The 23 T cell receptor beta chains below come from one sample, sequenced in a study of regulatory T cells in long-lasting Graves disease. The time point: newly diagnosed GD, antithyroid drugs for less than 3 months. Construction of the TCR library relied on RNA isolated from PBMCs. Investigators prepared the TCR beta libraries by applying iRepertoire HTBI primers and Arm-PCR of CDR3 regions. Using its own MiXCR run on the multiplex PCR reads, TCRdb lists one record per CDR3 protein. The data contain hundreds of thousands of distinct CDR3 sequences, about 16% of them seen just once; the ten biggest clones take up approximately 12%. The same data also went into a second study, on T cells in Graves' hyperthyroidism and ophthalmopathy.

The sample was peripheral blood mononuclear cells (PBMCs), taken at new diagnosis, from a patient treated with antithyroid drugs. The receptors stem from a man younger than 30 with Graves disease.

In its sample, this clonotype was seen a few times. V usage is TRBV29-1 and J usage is TRBJ1-6; the D is unclear. This CDR3 comprises 13 residues. The germline V gene encodes CDR1 SQVTM and CDR2 ANQGSEA. Trimming left V 6 bases short and J 13 bases short, with 19 bases between. CDR3 protein: CSVLLGGSGPLHF. CDR3 DNA: TGCAGCGTACTCCTTGGAGGGTCTGGGCCCCTCCACTTT.

There are many counts of this clonotype. The gene calls are TRBV27 and TRBJ2-7; a possible D gene is TRBD1 (5 bases). Germline CDR1 is MNHEY and CDR2 is SMNVEV (reference sequence). The ends were cut back, 3 bases at V and 3 bases at J, with 12 bases in the middle. The CDR3 runs 14 residues. The CDR3 is CASSFKGLYYEQYF. The DNA for the CDR3 is TGTGCCAGCAGTTTTAAGGGGCTATACTACGAGCAGTACTTC.

V usage is TRBV13 and J usage is TRBJ2-1; D may be TRBD2 (6 bases). This CDR3 spans 15 amino acids. V was pared by 2 bases and J by 3 bases, with 11 bases between. Germline V gene data show CDR1 as PRHDT and CDR2 as FYEKMQ (reference sequence). For the CDR3, the DNA is TGTGCCAGCAGCTTACGGCTTAGCGGCTACAATGAGCAGTTCTTC. It specifies CASSLRLSGYNEQFF.

The chain carries TRBV5-1 and TRBJ2-1; 8 bases are a match to TRBD2. After removal of 7 bases from V and 3 bases from J, the junction contained 3 bases not matched to a gene. Germline V CDR1 and CDR2: SGHRS, YFSETQ. The CDR3 consists of 13 residues. This CDR3 is CASRAGDYNEQFF. As DNA, the CDR3 is TGCGCCAGCCGAGCGGGAGACTACAATGAGCAGTTCTTC.

This chain uses TRBV5-1 with TRBJ2-1; the match to TRBD2 covers 11 bases. The CDR3 length is 21 residues. Looked up from germline, CDR1 is SGHRS and CDR2 is YFSETQ. Trimming took 2 bases from V and 0 from J; bases not matched to a gene: 16. CDR3 nucleotide sequence: TGCGCCAGCAGCTTTCTCGGTTCTTTCGCTAGCGGGAGGCCCTCCTACAATGAGCAGTTCTTC. It encodes CASSFLGSFASGRPSYNEQFF.

This clonotype was detected many times. The chain joins TRBV28 to TRBJ1-2; tentative D call: TRBD1 (5 bases). CDR1 and CDR2 (germline): MDHEN, SYDVKM. The CDR3 consists of 13 residues. With 10 bases removed from V and 1 base from J, the gap between germline ends came to 13 bases. CDR3 nucleotides: TGTGCCACCGTGGGACCGCTTAACTATGGCTACACCTTC. As protein: CATVGPLNYGYTF.

This chain links TRBV2 with TRBJ1-3; D is undetermined. The ends were cut back, 3 bases at V and 0 bases at J, with 9 bases in the middle. The CDR3 has 15 amino acids. Germline loops: CDR1 SNHLY, CDR2 FYNNEI. The CDR3 coding sequence is TGTGCCAGCAGTGAGGGCCCTTTCTCTGGAAACACCATATATTTT. It is translated as CASSEGPFSGNTIYF.

This clonotype showed up many times. The gene calls are TRBV18 and TRBJ2-3, with D hard to call. With 7 bases removed from V and 4 bases from J, the gap between germline ends came to 15 bases. The CDR3 sequence is 14 residues long. The germline CDR1 and CDR2 sequences are KGHSH and LQKENI. Here the CDR3 DNA reads TGTGCCAGCTTCCCCAACCCAAGCGCAGATACGCAGTATTTT. Translated, it gives CASFPNPSADTQYF.

The rearrangement joins TRBV11-2 to TRBJ1-6, with D unresolved. CDR1 SGHAT and CDR2 FQNNGV come from the germline V gene. Deletions cut 3 bases from V and 6 bases from J, with 6 bases between. CDR3 length: 13 residues. Here the CDR3 DNA reads TGTGCCAGCAGCTTTAGTGTTAATTCACCCCTCCACTTT. Its translation: CASSFSVNSPLHF.

This clonotype was counted ten times or more. The chain joins TRBV28 to TRBJ1-5; no clear D gene. This CDR3 has 13 amino acids. V lost 3 bases and J 7 bases, leaving 10 bases between the germline ends. Germline V gene sequence: CDR1 MDHEN, CDR2 SYDVKM. CDR3: CASSFYPSQPQHF. The CDR3 DNA is TGTGCCAGCAGTTTCTATCCCTCCCAGCCCCAGCATTTT.

This clonotype has only a few counts. This sequence joins TRBV7-9 and TRBJ1-2, with D possibly being TRBD1 (5 bases). V lost 1 base and J 6 bases, leaving 12 bases between the germline ends. The CDR3 has 14 amino acids. Germline CDR1 SEHNR, CDR2 FQNEAQ (reference sequence). The chain's CDR3 is CASSLVRGIDGYTF. As DNA, the CDR3 is TGTGCCAGCAGCTTAGTTAGGGGCATTGATGGCTACACCTTC.

The chain is built from TRBV29-1 and TRBJ1-5; D gene uncertain. This CDR3 spans 13 amino acids. In germline, CDR1 is SQVTM, CDR2 ANQGSEA. Trimming pared 4 bases from V and 3 bases from J, leaving 10 bases between. The CDR3 sequence is CSVADGYNQPQHF. Written as DNA, the CDR3 is TGCAGCGTTGCGGACGGGTACAATCAGCCCCAGCATTTT.

CDR3 amino acids: CSVLAPQGEKLFF. Written as DNA, the CDR3 is TGCAGCGTTTTGGCCCCACAGGGGGAAAAACTGTTTTTT. The V gene is TRBV29-1, the J gene TRBJ1-4; 7 bases match TRBD1. Per the germline V gene, CDR1 is SQVTM and CDR2 is ANQGSEA. With V trimmed by 5 bases and J by 8 bases, 8 bases remained unmatched. This CDR3 region has 13 residues.

This clonotype showed up just a few times. This chain links TRBV27 with TRBJ2-2; D is tentatively TRBD1 or TRBD2 (6 bases each). Germline V CDR1 and CDR2: MNHEY, SMNVEV (reference sequence). V was cut by 5 bases and J by 0 bases, with 10 bases left in between. CDR3 size: 15 residues. CDR3 DNA sequence: TGTGCCAGCAGTAAAAGGGGGGCGAACACCGGGGAGCTGTTTTTT. Its translation: CASSKRGANTGELFF.

The genes are TRBV5-6 and TRBJ2-7; 7 bases agree with TRBD2. The CDR3 contains 13 residues. The germline V gene has CDR1 SGHDT and CDR2 YYEEEE. The J segment lost 3 bases and the V segment lost 5 bases, leaving 5 bases of the junction unmatched. CDR3 sequence: CASSTSENYEQYF. The CDR3, as DNA: TGTGCCAGCAGTACTAGCGAGAACTACGAGCAGTACTTC.

V and J are TRBV11-1 and TRBJ2-1; 7 positions match TRBD1. CDR1 is SGHAT, CDR2 FQDESV, per germline (reference sequence). The J segment lost 10 bases and the V segment lost 5 bases, leaving 14 bases of the junction unmatched. This CDR3 contains 15 residues. CDR3 DNA sequence: TGTGCCAGCAGCCAACAGGGGATGGGGAACTACGAGCAGTTCTTC. It translates to CASSQQGMGNYEQFF.

This clonotype has more than one count but fewer than ten. The V call is TRBV12-3 or TRBV12-4, the J call TRBJ1-5, with D tentatively TRBD1 (6 bases). The CDR3 has 17 residues. With 1 base removed from V and 7 bases from J, the gap between germline ends came to 20 bases. CDR3 region: CASSLVRARGARQPQHF. CDR3 nucleotides: TGTGCCAGCAGTTTAGTTCGGGCCCGGGGGGCCCGCCAGCCCCAGCATTTT.

This chain links TRBV15 with TRBJ1-4, with TRBD1 identical over 9 bases. V shed 5 bases, J shed 5 bases, and the junction held 9 bases outside the gene matches. Germline V gene sequence: CDR1 LNHNV, CDR2 YYDKDF (reference sequence). The length of the CDR3 is 16 residues. CDR3 bases: TGTGCCACCAGCGGATACCTGGACAGGGGAAATGAAAAACTGTTTTTT. It codes for CATSGYLDRGNEKLFF.

In its sample, this clonotype was seen a few times. The chain recombines TRBV12-3 or TRBV12-4 with TRBJ2-1; 15 bases match TRBD2. The CDR3 runs 16 residues. J lost 7 bases, V lost 5 bases, and 6 bases had no gene match. The CDR3 DNA follows: TGTGCCAGCAGTGGACTAGCGGGAGGGCCGAGGAATGAGCAGTTCTTC. This encodes CASSGLAGGPRNEQFF.

This clonotype was detected only a few times. The chain carries TRBV20-1 and TRBJ2-1, with TRBD1 identical over 10 bases. Germline CDR1 and CDR2: DFQATT and SNEGSKA (reference sequence). The CDR3 is 16 residues long. J lost 5 bases, V lost 5 bases, and 12 bases had no gene match. CDR3: CSADSRSGTGDNEQFF. Written as DNA, the CDR3 is TGCAGTGCTGACTCCCGCTCCGGGACAGGGGACAATGAGCAGTTCTTC.

This clonotype was detected ten times or more. The gene calls are TRBV28 and TRBJ1-5, with D tentatively TRBD1 (6 bases). The CDR3 contains 13 residues. CDR1 and CDR2 from the germline V gene are MDHEN and SYDVKM. V was clipped by 4 bases and J by 7 bases, with 11 bases between them. The CDR3 DNA is TGTGCCAGCAGTTGGGACACGAGGCAGCCCCAGCATTTT. It codes for CASSWDTRQPQHF.

Many counts were recorded for this clonotype. The chain joins TRBV7-8 to TRBJ2-3; 9 bases align to TRBD2. Germline loops: CDR1 SGHVS, CDR2 FQNEAQ. V trimming: 1 base; J trimming: 0 bases; junction bases outside the gene matches: 2. The CDR3 contains 16 residues. The CDR3 region has the DNA TGTGCCAGCAGCTTAGTAGCGGGAGATAGCACAGATACGCAGTATTTT. The encoded protein is CASSLVAGDSTDTQYF.

This chain uses TRBV27 with TRBJ1-2; 7 bases map to TRBD1. Germline V CDR1 and CDR2: MNHEY, SMNVEV (reference sequence). V shed 5 bases and J 0 bases; nucleotides not matched to a gene: 18. This CDR3 spans 19 amino acids. CDR3 loop: CASSRRQGTTSVTNYGYTF. In DNA form, the CDR3 reads TGTGCCAGCAGTCGCAGACAGGGAACTACTTCTGTGACTAACTATGGCTACACCTTC.